This T cell receptor beta chain was recorded in a study of blood T cells in healthy people across ages. Alongside a J-beta primer mix, a sample-barcoded 5' primer served in a second PCR lasting about 7 to 11 cycles. Via MiXCR, TCRdb re-called the 5' RACE reads, giving one row per CDR3 protein. Of around 780,000 distinct CDR3 sequences in the sample, just over 55% were seen once. A remark on this clonotype: The antigen is not known.

The CDR3 sequence is 15 residues long. Germline CDR1 is SEHNR and CDR2 is FQNEAQ (reference sequence). V lost 1 base to trimming and J lost 0 bases, with 10 bases between them. The study drew donors from healthy Caucasian individuals in Russia aged about 6 to 100. Approximately 9.4 milliliters was the volume of peripheral blood drawn from each donor. Findings of the study overall: The recorded TCR beta diversity per million T cells decreased in a roughly linear manner with age. Versus aged donors, long-lived donors had higher diversity and more naive CD4+ cells.

V and J are TRBV7-9 and TRBJ2-7; no clear D gene. The sample consisted of blood. The source is a man aged 35 to 55 in good health. CDR3 nucleotide sequence: TGTGCCAGCAGCTTAGTGACTGCCGGCTCCTACGAGCAGTACTTC. Protein: CASSLVTAGSYEQYF.